The 9 T cell receptor beta chains below were found in one sample sequenced in a study of blood T cell repertoires in COVID-19. The assay was immunoSEQ multiplex PCR, and TCRdb's table has in-frame clones only and misses some. The sample lists about 120,000 clones, approximately 81% seen once, with about 3.8% in the top ten. The sequenced sample consisted of peripheral blood. The receptors derive from a man in his sixties with acute or convalescent COVID-19.

The chain joins TRBV30 to TRBJ2-1, with D perhaps TRBD1 (7 bases). Germline CDR1 reads GTSNPN; CDR2 reads SVGIG (reference sequence). The CDR3 is 15 residues long. V was clipped by 4 bases and J by 2 bases, with 15 bases between them. CDR3 loop: CAWNGGGPAYNEQFF. The CDR3 nucleotides are TGTGCCTGGAACGGAGGGGGCCCTGCCTACAATGAGCAGTTCTTC.

CDR3 coding DNA: TGTGCCAGCTCACCACGCGGGAGTGATTACAATGAGCAGTTCTTC. Amino acid sequence: CASSPRGSDYNEQFF. V and J are TRBV18 and TRBJ2-1; 7 bases are shared with TRBD2. This CDR3 is 15 amino acids long. V shed 1 base and J 4 bases; nucleotides not matched to a gene: 4. Per germline, CDR1 KGHSH and CDR2 LQKENI. Full variable domain (rest looked up from reference TRBV18 and TRBJ2-1): NAGVMQNPRHLVRRRGQEARLRCSPMKGHSHVYWYRQLPEEGLKFMVYLQKENIIDESGMPKERFSAEFPKEGPSILRIQQVVRGDSAAYFCASSPRGSDYNEQFFGPGTRLTVL.

The genes are TRBV7-9 and TRBJ1-1, with a possible D match to TRBD1 (6 bases). The CDR3 extends over 15 amino acids. Germline assignment: CDR1 SEHNR and CDR2 FQNEAQ (reference sequence). The germline V and J ends were trimmed by 5 bases and 1 base, with 14 bases remaining between them. CDR3 nucleotides: TGTGCCAGCAGCGCCTCGGGGGGGCGGAACACTGAAGCTTTCTTT. Encoded protein: CASSASGGRNTEAFF. The complete variable domain, with remaining parts taken from reference TRBV7-9 and TRBJ1-1, reads DTGVSQNPRHKITKRGQNVTFRCDPISEHNRLYWYRQTLGQGPEFLTYFQNEAQLEKSRLLSDRFSAERPKGSFSTLEIQRTEQGDSAMYLCASSASGGRNTEAFFGQGTRLTVV.

V is TRBV6-5 and J is TRBJ1-2; weak D call: TRBD1 (6 bases). CDR3 length: 14 residues. The V end lost 3 bases, the J end lost 3 bases, and 11 bases lay between the germline ends. CDR1 is MNHEY and CDR2 is SVGAGI in the germline V gene. The CDR3: CASSYRQGHYGYTF. CDR3 bases: TGTGCCAGCAGTTATAGGCAGGGGCACTATGGCTACACCTTC.

The table lists this clone with a count of one. This chain connects TRBV23-1 to TRBJ2-7; D not certain. TRBV23-1 is identified as an open reading frame with a role that is uncertain. With 4 bases removed from V and 3 bases from J, the gap between germline ends came to 10 bases. The CDR3 extends over 13 amino acids. CDR3 sequence: CASSRRLYYEQYF. The CDR3 nucleotides are TGCGCCAGCAGTCGAAGACTTTACTACGAGCAGTACTTC.

The chain uses TRBV7-2 and TRBJ2-1; 10 bases are a match to TRBD2. The V segment lost 5 bases and the J segment 0 bases; nucleotides outside the gene matches: 7. This CDR3 has 17 residues. Germline CDR1 is SGHTA and CDR2 is FQGNSA. The CDR3 coding sequence is TGTGCCAGCAGCCCCAGCGGGAGGGCGGGCTCCTACAATGAGCAGTTCTTC. Translated: CASSPSGRAGSYNEQFF.

This chain joins TRBV2 and TRBJ2-3; 9 bases match TRBD2. Trimming removed 7 bases from V and 9 bases from J; junction bases left unmatched: 11. CDR3 length: 14 residues. The germline V gene encodes CDR1 SNHLY and CDR2 FYNNEI. The DNA for the CDR3 is TGTGCCAGCAAGGTAGCGGGGGCCATAGGAACGCAGTATTTT. Translated: CASKVAGAIGTQYF.

This chain links TRBV27 with TRBJ1-3; D uncertain. V was cut by 4 bases and J by 0 bases, with 7 bases left in between. In germline, CDR1 is MNHEY, CDR2 SMNVEV (reference sequence). CDR3 length: 14 amino acids. The CDR3 DNA reads as TGTGCCAGCAGTTCACAGAGCTCTGGAAACACCATATATTTT. It is translated as CASSSQSSGNTIYF.

The chain has TRBV28 and TRBJ2-7; weak D call: TRBD2 (6 bases). V dropped 7 bases and J dropped 0 bases, with 13 bases sitting between them. Germline values: CDR1 MDHEN, CDR2 SYDVKM. CDR3 size: 14 residues. The CDR3 DNA reads as TGTGCCAGCATCGGCGGGGCGAGCTCCTACGAGCAGTACTTC. Protein product: CASIGGASSYEQYF.